The T cell receptor beta chain under discussion was sequenced for a study of control samples from healthy donors and cancer patients. The V end lost 8 bases, the J end lost 7 bases, and 14 bases lay between the germline ends. Germline V CDR1 and CDR2: MNHEY, SVGAGI. CDR3 length: 12 residues. Repertoires were generated with immunoSEQ multiplex PCR, while TCRdb's copy carries only in-frame clones and drops some. The sample lists 150,000 to 200,000 clones, over 85% occurring once. The sequence was obtained from a man in his thirties or forties in good health. Sequencing was done on a sample of blood. The genes are TRBV6-5 and TRBJ1-1; D call uncertain. The DNA of the CDR3 is TGTGCCAGCTCTGCGGGCGGGAATGAAGCTTTCTTT. Residues: CASSAGGNEAFF.